This entry lists 4 T cell receptor beta chains sequenced from one sample in a study of tumor and adjacent non-tumor tissue in lung cancer. The template was RNA from unsorted bulk tissue. The normal lung tissue was taken more than 3 cm from the tumor edge. Three rounds of nested PCR, following a modified ARM-PCR protocol, produced the TCRbeta library. TCRdb re-called the multiplex PCR reads with MiXCR, one entry per CDR3 protein. The sample holds about 77,000 distinct CDR3 sequences, approximately 82% seen once. The sequenced sample was distant non-tumor lung tissue. The receptor set was obtained from a man aged 65 to 79 with non-small cell lung cancer.

With regard to this clonotype: Sequence at one end of the junction differs from germline and may be a read error. The V gene is TRBV24-1, the J gene TRBJ1-1; possible D gene TRBD1, 6 bases. The CDR3 runs 15 residues. Germline V gene data show CDR1 as KGHDR and CDR2 as SFDVKD. This chain's CDR3 is CASSDSGTMNTEAFF. CDR3 DNA: TGTGCCTCCAGTGATTCCGGGACAATGAACACTGAAGCTTTCTTT.

Of note for this clonotype: The conserved closing phenylalanine or tryptophan is absent in this CDR3, likely reflecting a read error. This chain connects TRBV5-5 to TRBJ1-1; the match to TRBD1 covers 9 bases. CDR3 length equals 18 residues. Germline loops: CDR1 SGHKS, CDR2 YYEKEE (reference sequence). The DNA of the CDR3 is TGTACCAGCAGTTACAAGCCGGAACAGGGGGCGGGTATGACTGAAGCTTTCTGT. This codes for CTSSYKPEQGAGMTEAFC.

The chain joins TRBV29-1 to TRBJ1-1; 11 bases fit TRBD1. From germline, CDR1 is SQVTM and CDR2 ANQGSEA. CDR3 length: 15 amino acids. Trimming cost V 7 bases and J 11 bases; bases outside gene matches: 18. The CDR3 bases are TGCAGCGGGGGGGGGGACAGGGGGTTAAAAAATGGGGCTTTCTTT. Translation: CSGGGDRGLKNGAFF.

The CDR3 region is CASIRLAGVVKTQYF. In nucleotides, the CDR3 is TGTGCCAGCATCAGGCTAGCGGGAGTGGTGAAGACCCAGTACTTC. J is TRBJ2-5 and V is TRBV12-3 or TRBV12-4; 10 bases match TRBD2. The CDR3 sequence is 15 residues long. Trimming at V came to 7 bases and at J to 6 bases, leaving 11 bases not matched to a gene.